Listed here are 2 T cell receptor beta chains from one sample, sequenced in a study of blood T cells in healthy people across ages (dated by TCRdb to between 2015 and 2016). Libraries were built with 5' RACE. TCRdb shows the sequencer as Illumina HiSeq 2500. A second roughly 6 to 12 cycle PCR used a sample-barcoded 5' primer and a J-beta primer mix. The public reads were reprocessed in TCRdb via fastp at Q25 and MiXCR, keeping in-frame beta chains. Each CDR3 protein appears once, grouped with its most common genes and DNA. A total of some 1.5 million distinct CDR3 sequences appear in this sample, approximately 39% of them only once. 4% of the sample comes from the top ten. The sequencing input was blood. Receptors were obtained from a woman aged 18-29 years in good health.

This clonotype has just a few counts. The chain's CDR3 is CASSVRQGEYEQYF. CDR3 sequence (DNA): TGTGCCAGCAGCGTACGACAGGGAGAGTACGAGCAGTACTTC. The J gene is TRBJ2-7, the V gene TRBV7-9, with 7 bases matching TRBD1. Per the germline V gene, CDR1 is SEHNR and CDR2 is FQNEAQ (reference sequence). With V trimmed by 5 bases and J by 4 bases, 8 bases remained unmatched. The CDR3 extends over 14 amino acids.

V is TRBV5-1 and J is TRBJ2-2; D ambiguous. The V end lost 0 bases, the J end lost 3 bases, and 6 bases lay between the germline ends. Germline CDR1 and CDR2: SGHRS and YFSETQ. This CDR3 contains 14 residues. The CDR3 here is CASSLDADTGELFF. The CDR3 DNA is TGCGCCAGCAGCTTGGACGCGGACACCGGGGAGCTGTTTTTT. Full variable domain (missing parts from reference TRBV5-1 and TRBJ2-2): KAGVTQTPRYLIKTRGQQVTLSCSPISGHRSVSWYQQTPGQGLQFLFEYFSETQRNKGNFPGRFSGRQFSNSRSEMNVSTLELGDSALYLCASSLDADTGELFFGEGSRLTVL.